The 23 T cell receptor beta chains in this list originate from one sample, sequenced in a study of T cell responses to AZD1222 COVID-19 vaccine. Produced via immunoSEQ multiplex PCR; TCRdb's table is partial and in-frame only. The data hold 200,000 to 250,000 clones, with roughly 94% observed a single time. Sequencing was performed on peripheral blood, taken 28 days after the second dose of the MenACWY control vaccine. Source of these receptors: an adult who received the MenACWY meningococcal vaccine as a control.

This chain links TRBV19 with TRBJ2-5; 10 bases are shared with TRBD2. Trimming cost V 5 bases and J 5 bases; bases outside gene matches: 5. There are 14 residues in the CDR3. Germline V gene data show CDR1 as LNHDA and CDR2 as SQIVND (reference sequence). As DNA, the CDR3 is TGTGCCAGTAGTGTGAGCGGGGGGGAGGAGACCCAGTACTTC. It is translated as CASSVSGGEETQYF.

The J gene is TRBJ1-6, the V gene TRBV20-1; weak D call: TRBD1 (5 bases). The germline V and J ends were trimmed by 3 bases and 12 bases, with 15 bases remaining between them. Germline values: CDR1 DFQATT, CDR2 SNEGSKA (reference sequence). The CDR3 length is 13 residues. The CDR3 DNA sequence: TGCAGTGCTAGTCAACCTGGGGGGGGACCCCTCCACTTT. Translation gives CSASQPGGGPLHF.

J is TRBJ2-1 and V is TRBV19, with 9 bases lining up with TRBD2. From germline, CDR1 is LNHDA and CDR2 SQIVND (reference sequence). This CDR3 contains 16 residues. The V segment lost 0 bases and the J segment 6 bases; nucleotides outside the gene matches: 6. CDR3 residues: CASSIDPAGGPNEQFF. CDR3 in DNA: TGTGCCAGTAGTATAGATCCGGCGGGAGGGCCCAATGAGCAGTTCTTC.

J is TRBJ2-7 and V is TRBV5-6; D is unclear. The germline V gene has CDR1 SGHDT and CDR2 YYEEEE. Deletions cut 0 bases from V and 6 bases from J, with 4 bases between. This CDR3 region has 11 residues. The CDR3 bases are TGTGCCAGCAGCTTGGAGGGCGAGCAGTACTTC. As protein: CASSLEGEQYF.

This clone was counted once. This rearrangement joins TRBV3-1 (or the pseudogene TRBV3-2) to TRBJ1-4; D ambiguous. From germline, CDR1 is LGHDT and CDR2 YNNKEL (reference sequence). Trimming cost V 0 bases and J 1 base, with 9 bases left between them. The CDR3 totals 16 residues. The CDR3 bases are TGTGCCAGCAGCCAAGAGGGAGAAGTAACTAATGAAAAACTGTTTTTT. It encodes CASSQEGEVTNEKLFF.

Only one count was recorded for this clone. The V call is TRBV10-3, the J call TRBJ1-1; weak D call: TRBD1 (6 bases). Trimming left V 10 bases short and J 3 bases short, with 15 bases between. This CDR3 spans 13 amino acids. From germline, CDR1 is ENHRY and CDR2 SYGVKD. CDR3 nucleotides: TGTGCCACGGTCCAGGGGACCTACACTGAAGCTTTCTTT. This translates into CATVQGTYTEAFF.

The chain recombines TRBV9 with TRBJ1-5; 8 bases are a match to TRBD1. The CDR3 contains 15 residues. With 3 bases clipped from V and 4 bases from J, the junction kept 6 bases outside the gene matches. Germline V gene lookup returns CDR1 SGDLS and CDR2 YYNGEE. CDR3: CASSGGTGLNQPQHF. CDR3 coding DNA: TGTGCCAGCAGCGGCGGGACAGGCCTGAATCAGCCCCAGCATTTT.

The V and J genes are TRBV28 and TRBJ1-1, with D uncertain. This CDR3 region has 12 residues. Germline CDR1 and CDR2: MDHEN and SYDVKM. The germline V and J ends were trimmed by 11 bases and 3 bases, with 13 bases remaining between them. CDR3: CAQRRNHTEAFF. The CDR3 region has the DNA TGTGCCCAACGACGTAATCACACTGAAGCTTTCTTT.

The chain employs TRBV19 and TRBJ2-3; D possibly matches TRBD1 or TRBD2 (5 bases each). CDR1 and CDR2 from the germline V gene are LNHDA and SQIVND (reference sequence). The CDR3 consists of 17 residues. V lost 5 bases, J lost 2 bases, and 20 bases lay in between. CDR3 protein: CASSQGGGDLLTDTQYF. The DNA for the CDR3 is TGTGCCAGTAGTCAGGGTGGGGGTGACCTGCTCACAGATACGCAGTATTTT.

V gene TRBV27 combines with J gene TRBJ1-2; the D gene is possibly TRBD1 (5 bases). Germline assignment: CDR1 MNHEY and CDR2 SMNVEV (reference sequence). The V and J ends lost 1 base and 0 bases respectively, with 6 bases between them. This CDR3 spans 14 amino acids. CDR3: CASSLLGANYGYTF. The CDR3 bases are TGTGCCAGCAGTTTATTAGGGGCTAACTATGGCTACACCTTC.

V gene TRBV7-3 combines with J gene TRBJ1-1; D might be TRBD1 (6 bases). The length of the CDR3 is 12 residues. Germline CDR1 is SGHTA and CDR2 is FQGTGA. V was clipped by 5 bases and J by 9 bases, with 13 bases between them. CDR3 nucleotide sequence: TGTGCCAGCAGCACAACAGGGTGGAAAGCTTTCTTT. It yields the protein CASSTTGWKAFF.

J is TRBJ2-1 and V is TRBV7-8, with TRBD2 identical over 10 bases. J lost 7 bases, V lost 5 bases, and 8 bases had no gene match. The CDR3 totals 15 residues. The V gene's germline CDR1 is SGHVS and CDR2 FQNEAQ. CDR3 DNA sequence: TGTGCCAGCAGCCAAGGGCTAGCGGGAGAAAATGAGCAGTTCTTC. Translation gives CASSQGLAGENEQFF.

J is TRBJ2-7 and V is TRBV3-1 (or the pseudogene TRBV3-2); 15 bases agree with TRBD2. Unmatched junction bases numbered 5, after V lost 4 bases and J lost 1 base. Per germline, CDR1 LGHDT and CDR2 YNNKEL (reference sequence). The CDR3 spans 17 residues. CDR3 amino acids: CASSPGLAGGLSYEQYF. The CDR3 coding sequence is TGTGCCAGCAGCCCCGGACTAGCGGGAGGGTTATCCTACGAGCAGTACTTC.

A single count supports this clone. V usage is TRBV3-1 (or the pseudogene TRBV3-2) and J usage is TRBJ1-4; D is unresolved. V gave up 0 bases and J gave up 3 bases, with 14 bases separating them. This CDR3 is built from 17 residues. Germline V gives CDR1 LGHDT, CDR2 YNNKEL (reference sequence). The DNA for the CDR3 is TGTGCCAGCAGCCAAGATATGGCCAGCCGATCTAATGAAAAACTGTTTTTT. Translating gives CASSQDMASRSNEKLFF.

The chain is built from TRBV7-9 and TRBJ1-1; 9 bases map to TRBD1. The CDR3 spans 14 residues. Germline V gene data show CDR1 as SEHNR and CDR2 as FQNEAQ (reference sequence). The V and J ends lost 5 bases and 9 bases, in that order; junction bases with no gene match: 10. The CDR3 loop is CASSAPDRGEKAFF. Written as DNA, the CDR3 is TGTGCCAGCAGCGCCCCGGACAGGGGTGAGAAAGCTTTCTTT.

This chain uses TRBV9 with TRBJ2-1; tentatively, D is TRBD2 (6 bases). There are 14 residues in the CDR3. The V and J ends lost 1 base and 8 bases respectively, with 13 bases between them. Germline CDR1 reads SGDLS; CDR2 reads YYNGEE. The CDR3 here is CASSVWKRADEQFF. The CDR3 nucleotides read TGTGCCAGCAGCGTATGGAAGCGGGCCGATGAGCAGTTCTTC.

The chain combines TRBV7-3 with TRBJ2-4; D could derive from TRBD1 or TRBD2 (5 bases each). Trimming took 5 bases from V and 7 from J, leaving 12 bases between them. Germline values: CDR1 SGHTA, CDR2 FQGTGA. This CDR3 contains 13 residues. CDR3 loop: CASSATGTNIQYF. The CDR3 DNA follows: TGTGCCAGCAGCGCAACCGGGACGAACATTCAGTACTTC.

The chain joins TRBV28 to TRBJ1-2; 7 positions agree with TRBD1. Losses at the gene ends were 6 bases for V and 2 bases for J; bases not matched to a gene: 3. This CDR3 spans 13 amino acids. Germline CDR1 reads MDHEN; CDR2 reads SYDVKM. The CDR3 nucleotides are TGTGCCAGCAGCCCACAGGGGAACTATGGCTACACCTTC. As protein: CASSPQGNYGYTF.

V usage is TRBV28 and J usage is TRBJ1-4; possibly TRBD1 for D (5 bases). CDR1 and CDR2 from the germline V gene are MDHEN and SYDVKM. The V end was cut by 6 bases, the J end by 0 bases, with 11 bases between. This CDR3 has 15 amino acids. The CDR3 spells CASSADSATNEKLFF. CDR3 nucleotides: TGTGCCAGCAGCGCAGACAGTGCAACTAATGAAAAACTGTTTTTT.

This chain links TRBV2 with TRBJ1-1; D is unresolved. CDR3 length: 14 residues. V was shortened by 4 bases and J by 0 bases, with 9 bases between the two germline ends. CDR1 SNHLY and CDR2 FYNNEI come from the germline V gene. The CDR3 DNA sequence: TGTGCCAGCAGTGGGCGGGCCTTGAACACTGAAGCTTTCTTT. It encodes CASSGRALNTEAFF.

In this sample, this clone turned up once. V is TRBV21-1 and J is TRBJ2-7; the D call in the table, TRBD1, was not verified against the DNA. TRBV21-1 is deemed a pseudogene. The length of the CDR3 is 16 residues. Written as DNA, the CDR3 is TGTGCCAGCAACCAGCTGGCAGGGAACAATACGTACGAGCAGTACTTC. Its translation is CASNQLAGNNTYEQYF.

The chain recombines TRBV11-3 with TRBJ2-3; the match to TRBD2 covers 7 bases. CDR1 is SGHNT and CDR2 is YENEEA in the germline V gene. CDR3 length: 14 amino acids. J gave up 3 bases and V 3 bases, and 3 bases lay outside the gene matches. The CDR3 is CASSLSGITDTQYF. The DNA of the CDR3 is TGTGCCAGCAGCTTGAGCGGGATAACAGATACGCAGTATTTT.

This chain connects TRBV28 to TRBJ2-2, with D uncertain. The CDR3 is 13 amino acids. In germline, CDR1 is MDHEN, CDR2 SYDVKM. V lost 6 bases to trimming and J lost 3 bases, with 8 bases between them. This CDR3 reads CASRSPDTGELFF. In DNA form, the CDR3 reads TGTGCCAGCAGAAGTCCGGACACCGGGGAGCTGTTTTTT.